This TCR beta chain derives from a study of blood T cell repertoires in COVID-19. Whole-study context: Samples of COVID-19 (acute and convalescent) were obtained from the United States, Italy and Spain. From T cells, B-cell-depleted T cells, or PBMCs came the material, which was cDNA or gDNA.

With V trimmed by 6 bases and J by 9 bases, 13 bases remained unmatched. There are 15 residues in the CDR3. CDR1 and CDR2 from the germline V gene are WSHSY and SAAADI. As handled by the study authors: Amplification with reference gene primers provided the estimates of nucleated cell counts. TCRdb keeps only in-frame clones here, not all; method: immunoSEQ multiplex PCR. The V and J calls and clone size come from that table; D and trimming were worked out from the DNA. The table lists over 250,000 clones, about 85% of them singletons. This TCR derives from a human donor in a cohort sampled during active COVID-19. V is TRBV10-2 and J is TRBJ2-1; TRBD1 matches at 8 bases. Specimen: peripheral blood. The CDR3 sequence: CASREGQGAFGEQFF. For the CDR3, the DNA is TGCGCCAGCAGGGAAGGACAGGGAGCGTTCGGTGAGCAGTTCTTC.